Each of the 18 T cell receptor beta chains below was sequenced from the same sample in a study of tissue T cells after allogeneic stem cell transplantation (dated by TCRdb to the early 2020s). The library was obtained by the immunoSEQ multiplex PCR assay. This immuneACCESS table, as held by TCRdb, lists in-frame sequences with V and J called but not all clones. Of the missing ones, under half trace to an unresolved V gene in checked studies; the others have no known cause. The sample profile shows approximately 17,000 clones; less than 85% of them were found once. Of the sample, just over 0.9% falls within the top ten clones. What was sequenced was spleen. All receptors derive from a female BALB/c mouse in good health. The mouse line in question has MHC haplotype H2-d.

A word on this clone: Germline and genes: mouse. The read terminates 1 residue ahead of where the CDR3 ends, so the germline J gene completes it. The V gene is TRBV13-1, the J gene TRBJ2-7; 11 bases line up with TRBD2. Losses at the gene ends were 2 bases for V and 7 bases for J; bases not matched to a gene: 5. The germline V gene encodes CDR1 NSHNY and CDR2 SYGAGN. The CDR3 runs 14 residues. CDR3 DNA, as far as it was read: TGTGCCAGCAGTGAGAGACTGGGGGGGGAGGAACAGTAC. Translation: CASSERLGGEEQY. The whole CDR3 sequence is CASSERLGGEEQYF.

In regard to this clone: Germline and genes: mouse. The read ends 1 residue early relative to the CDR3; the germline J gene fills the gap. The J gene is TRBJ1-1, the V gene TRBV2; D is possibly TRBD1 (5 bases). From germline, CDR1 is LGHNA and CDR2 YSYQKL. The CDR3 length is 12 residues. V gave up 0 bases and J gave up 8 bases, with 7 bases separating them. CDR3 DNA (partial): TGTGCCAGCAGCCAAGATTGGGGGGAAGTCTTC. Translated: CASSQDWGEVF. The complete CDR3 sequence is CASSQDWGEVFF.

This clone was picked up a small number of times. Gene names refer to mouse genes. From the germline J gene comes the end of the CDR3, since the read stops 1 residue before it. J is TRBJ2-7 and V is TRBV1, with 7 bases fitting TRBD1. J was trimmed by 0 bases and V by 3 bases; bases with no gene match: 2. This CDR3 has 14 amino acids. Germline lookup yields CDR1 NSQYPW and CDR2 LRSPGD (reference sequence). CDR3 DNA (partial): TGCACCTGCAGTGCGGGACAGAGCTCCTATGAACAGTAC. Encoded protein: CTCSAGQSSYEQY. The complete CDR3 sequence is CTCSAGQSSYEQYF.

A remark on this clone: The germline and genes are mouse ones. Read sequence stops 1 residue before the CDR3 end, and the germline J gene provides the missing end. V usage is TRBV31 and J usage is TRBJ1-6, with TRBD1 matching over 7 bases. TRBJ1-6 is an ORF, with its function uncertain. There are 14 residues in the CDR3. Germline-derived CDR1 and CDR2 are GKSSPN and SITVG. The V gene end was trimmed by 0 bases and the J gene end by 7 bases; junction bases not matched to a gene: 3. The CDR3 here is CAWSLTGSNSPLYF. The covered CDR3 bases are TGTGCCTGGAGTCTGACAGGGAGCAATTCGCCCCTCTAC.

This clone was counted only a few times. These gene names are mouse names. The read ends 1 residue before the CDR3 terminus; that terminus is restored from the germline J gene. The chain joins TRBV13-2 to TRBJ2-7; 13 nucleotides agree with TRBD2. V was clipped by 6 bases and J by 4 bases; unmatched bases: 7. CDR3 length equals 15 residues. CDR1 NNHNN and CDR2 SYGAGS come from the germline V gene (reference sequence). The CDR3 sequence: CASVRTGGASYEQYF. Incomplete CDR3 DNA: TGTGCCAGCGTTCGGACTGGGGGGGCGTCTTATGAACAGTAC.

On this clone: Mouse germline and gene names are used. The read stops 1 residue short of the end of the CDR3; the missing end is completed from the germline J gene. The V and J genes are TRBV2 and TRBJ2-7; TRBD2 matches 7 bases. Germline values: CDR1 LGHNA, CDR2 YSYQKL. The CDR3 extends over 14 amino acids. After removal of 0 bases from V and 4 bases from J, the junction contained 3 bases not matched to a gene. CDR3: CASSQDLGVYEQYF. The part of the CDR3 DNA that was read is TGTGCCAGCAGCCAAGATCTGGGGGTGTATGAACAGTAC.

Worth noting for this clone: Gene names are the mouse ones. Read data end 1 residue before the CDR3 end; the end is taken from the germline J gene. This chain links TRBV13-1 with TRBJ2-3, with 9 bases that match TRBD1. Unmatched junction bases numbered 3, after V lost 0 bases and J lost 1 base. Germline V CDR1 and CDR2: NSHNY, SYGAGN. The CDR3 consists of 16 residues. The CDR3 bases that were read are TGTGCCAGCAGTGATGCCGACAGGGGGGGTGCAGAAACGCTGTAT. It codes for CASSDADRGGAETLY. The CDR3 as a whole reads CASSDADRGGAETLYF.

This clone was observed a handful of times. Germline and genes here are mouse. The read stops 1 residue short of the end of the CDR3; the missing end is completed from the germline J gene. The rearrangement uses TRBV13-2 and TRBJ2-7; 10 bases map to TRBD2. Trimming took 5 bases from V and 0 from J; bases not matched to a gene: 11. CDR3 size: 17 residues. Germline V lookup: CDR1 NNHNN, CDR2 SYGAGS (reference sequence). The CDR3 sequence is CASGRDWGKSRSYEQYF. The covered CDR3 bases are TGTGCCAGCGGCCGGGACTGGGGCAAAAGCCGCTCCTATGAACAGTAC.

With regard to this clone: Gene names and germline refer to mouse. The read ends 1 residue before the CDR3 terminus; that terminus is restored from the germline J gene. The chain is built from TRBV4 and TRBJ1-3, with D possibly TRBD1 on 5 matching bases. This CDR3 comprises 14 residues. Germline-derived CDR1 and CDR2 are LGHDT and YNNKQL (reference sequence). The V end lost 5 bases, the J end lost 3 bases, and 11 bases lay between the germline ends. The part of the CDR3 DNA that was read is TGTGCCAGCAGCCAGGGAGTCGGTGGAAATACGCTCTAT. This codes for CASSQGVGGNTLY. The whole CDR3 sequence reads CASSQGVGGNTLYF.

Notes on this clone: The listed genes are named as in mouse. The read gets to within 1 residue of the CDR3 end, and the germline J gene fills in the rest. The chain carries TRBV31 and TRBJ1-3, with D unclear. CDR1 is GKSSPN, CDR2 SITVG, per germline. The CDR3 extends over 13 amino acids. Trimming took 0 bases from V and 0 from J, leaving 3 bases between them. The covered CDR3 bases are TGTGCCTGGAGTCTAAGTTCTGGAAATACGCTCTAT. As protein: CAWSLSSGNTLY. The CDR3, in full, reads CAWSLSSGNTLYF.

Regarding this clone: The gene symbols are mouse symbols. The sequenced fragment ends 1 residue before the CDR3 boundary, so the rest is inferred from the germline J gene. The chain carries TRBV2 and TRBJ2-5; D remains ambiguous. This CDR3 spans 14 amino acids. V was clipped by 4 bases and J by 0 bases, with 8 bases between them. The V gene's germline CDR1 is LGHNA and CDR2 YSYQKL. The covered CDR3 bases are TGTGCCAGCAGCCGACAACGTAACCAAGACACCCAGTAC. Translating gives CASSRQRNQDTQY. The full-length CDR3 reads as CASSRQRNQDTQYF.

To note about this clone: Gene names are the mouse ones. Coverage ceases 1 residue before the CDR3 finishes, and the germline J gene fills in the end. The rearrangement uses TRBV13-2 and TRBJ2-5; D gene ambiguous. Trimming pared 0 bases from V and 3 bases from J, leaving 8 bases between. Looked up from germline, CDR1 is NNHNN and CDR2 is SYGAGS (reference sequence). This CDR3 contains 14 residues. CDR3 sequence reads: CASGDAQYQDTQYF. The DNA read from the CDR3 is TGTGCCAGCGGTGATGCACAGTATCAAGACACCCAGTAC.

A note on this clone: Gene names refer to mouse genes. The read finishes 1 residue shy of the CDR3 end, and the germline J gene is used to complete it. The chain links TRBV19 to TRBJ2-7; no clear D. In germline, CDR1 is FNHDT, CDR2 SITEND (reference sequence). This CDR3 contains 12 residues. Trimming took 1 base from V and 4 from J, leaving 6 bases between them. The covered CDR3 bases are TGTGCCAGCAGTATACAGCCTTATGAACAGTAC. This encodes CASSIQPYEQY. The whole CDR3 region reads CASSIQPYEQYF.

A word on this clone: Gene names and germline match the mouse. The DNA ends 1 residue before the CDR3 does, and the rest of the CDR3 is filled in from the germline J gene. The rearrangement links TRBV29 to TRBJ2-5, with 9 bases that match TRBD1. The V segment lost 5 bases and the J segment 2 bases; nucleotides outside the gene matches: 5. The germline CDR1 and CDR2 sequences are MSHET and SYDVDS. CDR3 length: 15 amino acids. The CDR3 reads CASSNRQGGQDTQYF. The DNA read from the CDR3 is TGTGCTAGCAGTAACCGACAGGGGGGCCAAGACACCCAGTAC.

This clone was counted once. Mouse names are used for the genes. The read ends 1 residue before the CDR3 terminus; that terminus is restored from the germline J gene. The chain joins TRBV14 to TRBJ2-3; 12 bases map to TRBD1. The CDR3 loop spans 15 amino acids. Unmatched junction bases numbered 7, after V lost 5 bases and J lost 6 bases. The germline gives CDR1 SGHDT, CDR2 FRDEAV. Incomplete CDR3 DNA: TGTGCCAGCAGCGCCCCGGGACAGGGGGCCGAAACGCTGTAT. It translates to CASSAPGQGAETLY. In full, the CDR3 reads CASSAPGQGAETLYF.

In regard to this clone: Gene names refer to mouse genes. Read sequence stops 1 residue before the CDR3 end, and the germline J gene provides the missing end. The chain joins TRBV13-2 to TRBJ2-1; D may be TRBD2 (6 bases). Germline V CDR1 and CDR2: NNHNN, SYGAGS (reference sequence). The CDR3 totals 13 residues. Between the trimmed V and J ends, which lost 2 bases and 3 bases, there was a span of 6 bases. CDR3 in amino acids: CASGDWGYAEQFF. CDR3 DNA (partial): TGTGCCAGCGGTGACTGGGGCTATGCTGAGCAGTTC.

This clone was picked up one time. The gene names here belong to mouse. The read ends 1 residue early relative to the CDR3; the germline J gene fills the gap. This rearrangement joins TRBV16 to TRBJ1-1, with 9 positions matching TRBD1. This CDR3 spans 14 amino acids. The germline gives CDR1 SGHSA, CDR2 FRNQAP. Germline trimming cut 0 bases from V and 4 bases from J; bases unmatched to any gene: 0. CDR3 bases read: TGTGCAAGCAGCTTAGAGGACAGGGGCACAGAAGTCTTC. Its translation is CASSLEDRGTEVF. The entire CDR3 is CASSLEDRGTEVFF.

For this clone: Mouse germline and gene names are used. The read stops 1 residue short of the end of the CDR3; the missing end is completed from the germline J gene. The genes are TRBV20 and TRBJ2-2; the match to TRBD2 covers 10 bases. Unmatched junction bases numbered 1, after V lost 5 bases and J lost 1 base. The CDR3 consists of 14 residues. Germline-derived CDR1 and CDR2 are GFQATS and STVNSAI. CDR3 sequence reads: CGARTGGNTGQLYF. CDR3 DNA (partial): TGTGGTGCTCGGACTGGGGGAAACACCGGGCAGCTCTAC.